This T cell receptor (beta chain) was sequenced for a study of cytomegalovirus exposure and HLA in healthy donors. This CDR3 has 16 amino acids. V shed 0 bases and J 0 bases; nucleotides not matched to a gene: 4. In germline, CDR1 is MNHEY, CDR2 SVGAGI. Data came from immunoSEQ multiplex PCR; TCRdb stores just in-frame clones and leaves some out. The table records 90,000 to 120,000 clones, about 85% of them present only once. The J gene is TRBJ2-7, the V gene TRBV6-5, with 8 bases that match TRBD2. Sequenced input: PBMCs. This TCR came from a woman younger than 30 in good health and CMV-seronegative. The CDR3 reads CASSYSLADFSYEQYF. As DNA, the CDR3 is TGTGCCAGCAGTTACTCACTAGCGGATTTCTCCTACGAGCAGTACTTC.